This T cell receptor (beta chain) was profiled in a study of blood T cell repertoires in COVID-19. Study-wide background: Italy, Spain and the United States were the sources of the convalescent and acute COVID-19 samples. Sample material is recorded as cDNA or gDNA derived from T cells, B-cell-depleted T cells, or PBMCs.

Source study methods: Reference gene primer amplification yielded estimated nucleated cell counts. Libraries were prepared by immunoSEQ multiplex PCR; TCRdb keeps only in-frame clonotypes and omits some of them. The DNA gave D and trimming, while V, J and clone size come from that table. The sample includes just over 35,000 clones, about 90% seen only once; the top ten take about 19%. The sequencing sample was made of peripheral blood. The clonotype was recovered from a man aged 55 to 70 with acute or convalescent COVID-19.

CDR3 sequence (DNA): TGTGCCAGCATCGAAGCGGGAGCACCGTTCAATGAGCAGTTCTTC. This sequence encodes CASIEAGAPFNEQFF. The J gene is TRBJ2-1, the V gene TRBV27, with 8 bases that match TRBD2. Germline CDR1 reads MNHEY; CDR2 reads SMNVEV (reference sequence). The CDR3 loop spans 15 amino acids. Unmatched junction bases numbered 11, after V lost 7 bases and J lost 6 bases.